This TCR beta chain was identified during a study of blood T cell repertoires in COVID-19. J lost 7 bases, V lost 6 bases, and 6 bases had no gene match. The CDR3 runs 14 residues. Germline V gene data show CDR1 as MNHEY and CDR2 as SMNVEV (reference sequence). Assay used: immunoSEQ multiplex PCR; TCRdb lists only in-frame clones, some missing. The table records roughly 150,000 clones, around 87% of them present only once. Material for sequencing was peripheral blood. This TCR was recovered from a woman aged 80 or older with COVID-19, enrolled during active disease. The genes are TRBV27 and TRBJ1-6; TRBD1 aligns across 7 bases. For the CDR3, the DNA is TGTGCCAGCAGCGTAGGACAGGACAATTCACCCCTCCACTTT. Translating it yields CASSVGQDNSPLHF.